These 25 T cell receptor beta chains were sequenced from one sample in a study of T cells in Graves' hyperthyroidism and ophthalmopathy. TCR beta CDR3 sequences were amplified from RNA transcripts. The HTBI primer set was used in a first-round RT-PCR of the TCR CDR3. TCRdb redid the calling of the multiplex PCR reads with MiXCR, one entry per CDR3 protein. The table includes a few hundred thousand distinct CDR3 sequences, about 25% detected once. Sample: blood. The receptors come from a middle-aged man with Graves' hyperthyroidism.

The J gene is TRBJ1-2, the V gene TRBV12-3 or TRBV12-4; maybe TRBD1 (5 bases). The CDR3 covers 13 residues. V lost 6 bases, J lost 4 bases, and 12 bases lay in between. The CDR3 DNA sequence: TGTGCCAGCAGCGGCGCAGGGATCTATGGCTACACCTTC. Its translation is CASSGAGIYGYTF.

The chain couples TRBV6-1 to TRBJ2-5, with D unclear. Germline V lookup: CDR1 MNHNS, CDR2 SASEGT. Trimming stripped 4 bases from V and 3 bases from J, with 12 bases between. The length of the CDR3 is 14 residues. CDR3 nucleotides: TGTGCCAGCAGTGGGTATATGTACGAAGAGACCCAGTACTTC. The encoded protein is CASSGYMYEETQYF.

This clonotype was counted only a few times. This chain uses TRBV7-2 with TRBJ2-3; D unresolved. This CDR3 contains 16 residues. Trimming took off 8 bases at V and 0 bases at J, with 18 bases between the two ends. Germline CDR1 and CDR2: SGHTA and FQGNSA. In nucleotides, the CDR3 is TGTGCCAGCCCCCCTTTAACGACGACTAGCACAGATACGCAGTATTTT. Protein product: CASPPLTTTSTDTQYF.

There are many counts of this clonotype. The chain couples TRBV28 to TRBJ2-3; 10 positions match TRBD2. The V segment lost 5 bases and the J segment 3 bases; nucleotides outside the gene matches: 8. CDR1 and CDR2 from the germline V gene are MDHEN and SYDVKM. This CDR3 is built from 16 residues. CDR3 sequence (DNA): TGTGCCAGCAGTGCTGCTAGCGGGAGAGGGACAGATACGCAGTATTTT. It is translated as CASSAASGRGTDTQYF.

The CDR3 DNA is TGTGCCACCAGTGATTTCGGGACAGGGGGCCAAGAGACCCAGTACTTC. This codes for CATSDFGTGGQETQYF. The rearrangement links TRBV24-1 to TRBJ2-5; TRBD1 matches 11 bases. The CDR3 extends over 16 amino acids. Germline V CDR1 and CDR2: KGHDR, SFDVKD. Unmatched junction bases numbered 1, after V lost 1 base and J lost 1 base.

This clonotype was seen more than once but under ten times. The rearrangement joins TRBV7-3 to TRBJ1-2, with D unclear. From germline, CDR1 is SGHTA and CDR2 FQGTGA. The CDR3 has 13 residues. V lost 3 bases and J 4 bases, leaving 9 bases between the germline ends. The CDR3 spells CASSFGDFYGYTF. In nucleotides, the CDR3 is TGTGCCAGCAGCTTCGGCGATTTCTATGGCTACACCTTC.

The J gene is TRBJ1-2, the V gene TRBV6-1; no reliable D call. CDR3 size: 13 residues. Germline CDR1 reads MNHNS; CDR2 reads SASEGT. V lost 6 bases to trimming and J lost 2 bases, with 10 bases between them. The CDR3 region is CASRLDTNYGYTF. DNA of the CDR3: TGTGCCAGCAGGCTCGACACCAACTATGGCTACACCTTC.

V and J are TRBV5-4 and TRBJ2-3; the D gene is possibly TRBD2 (6 bases). V lost 4 bases and J lost 1, with 10 bases in between. Germline lookup yields CDR1 SGHNT and CDR2 YYREEE (reference sequence). The CDR3 extends over 14 amino acids. The CDR3 protein is CASSASSGTDTQYF. In nucleotides, the CDR3 is TGTGCCAGCAGCGCCTCTAGCGGCACAGATACGCAGTATTTT. The whole variable domain, remainder taken from reference TRBV5-4 and TRBJ2-3, is ETGVTQSPTHLIKTRGQQVTLRCSSQSGHNTVSWYQQALGQGPQFIFQYYREEENGRGNFPPRFSGLQFPNYSSELNVNALELDDSALYLCASSASSGTDTQYFGPGTRLTVL.

The chain has TRBV12-3 or TRBV12-4 and TRBJ2-7, with TRBD1 matching over 9 bases. Germline trimming cut 6 bases from V and 4 bases from J; bases unmatched to any gene: 7. There are 14 residues in the CDR3. The CDR3 DNA reads TGTGCCAGCAGCCACGGGACAGGGCTTTACGAGCAGTACTTC. Its translation: CASSHGTGLYEQYF.

V usage is TRBV12-5 and J usage is TRBJ2-7, with 7 positions matching TRBD1. CDR3 size: 14 residues. V lost 6 bases to trimming and J lost 2 bases; unmatched junction nucleotides: 7. Germline values: CDR1 LGHNT, CDR2 FRNRAP. The CDR3 spells CASGFGTVTYEQYF. The CDR3 DNA reads TGTGCTAGTGGCTTCGGGACAGTAACCTACGAGCAGTACTTC.

This clonotype showed up just a few times. This rearrangement joins TRBV11-2 to TRBJ1-2; D may be TRBD1 (5 bases). Germline loops: CDR1 SGHAT, CDR2 FQNNGV. Trimming removed 4 bases at V and 4 bases at J, with 13 bases between. This CDR3 is built from 14 residues. DNA of the CDR3: TGTGCCAGCAGCTCTCTCAGGGCGGGCTATGGCTACACCTTC. Protein: CASSSLRAGYGYTF.

The rearrangement links TRBV27 to TRBJ2-7, with TRBD1 identical over 7 bases. V lost 3 bases and J lost 3; bases outside the gene matches: 5. In germline, CDR1 is MNHEY, CDR2 SMNVEV (reference sequence). The CDR3 runs 14 residues. CDR3 in amino acids: CASSFWDSHYEQYF. The CDR3 DNA sequence: TGTGCCAGCAGTTTTTGGGACAGCCACTACGAGCAGTACTTC.

The gene calls are TRBV27 and TRBJ1-1, with D perhaps matching TRBD1 (6 bases). Trimming took 6 bases from V and 1 from J, leaving 9 bases between them. CDR3 length equals 13 residues. Germline V lookup: CDR1 MNHEY, CDR2 SMNVEV (reference sequence). The CDR3 sequence is CASSMGQNTEAFF. The DNA for the CDR3 is TGTGCCAGCAGCATGGGACAGAACACTGAAGCTTTCTTT.

The table lists this clonotype with a few counts. V usage is TRBV20-1 and J usage is TRBJ2-1, with D possibly being TRBD1 (6 bases). There are 17 residues in the CDR3. Germline V gene lookup returns CDR1 DFQATT and CDR2 SNEGSKA (reference sequence). With 5 bases removed from V and 4 bases from J, the gap between germline ends came to 24 bases. CDR3 DNA sequence: TGCAGTGCTTCCCCCCCCTCTCAGGGGTTGTTTTACAATGAGCAGTTCTTC. This codes for CSASPPSQGLFYNEQFF.

The rearrangement joins TRBV19 to TRBJ1-3, with 7 nucleotides matching TRBD1. Germline V gene lookup returns CDR1 LNHDA and CDR2 SQIVND (reference sequence). V was pared by 8 bases and J by 0 bases, with 7 bases of the junction left unmatched. The CDR3 consists of 15 residues. The DNA for the CDR3 is TGTGCCAGTCGCGTAGGACAGGACTCTGGAAACACCATATATTTT. Translating gives CASRVGQDSGNTIYF. The full variable domain, its missing parts supplied by reference TRBV19 and TRBJ1-3, is DGGITQSPKYLFRKEGQNVTLSCEQNLNHDAMYWYRQDPGQGLRLIYYSQIVNDFQKGDIAEGYSVSREKKESFPLTVTSAQKNPTAFYLCASRVGQDSGNTIYFGEGSWLTVV.

The chain combines TRBV3-1 with TRBJ2-7, with D tentatively TRBD2 (5 bases). This CDR3 has 14 amino acids. V lost 4 bases and J 1 base, leaving 11 bases between the germline ends. Germline CDR1 LGHDT, CDR2 YNNKEL (reference sequence). The chain's CDR3 is CASSRPGNSYEQYF. In DNA form, the CDR3 reads TGTGCCAGCAGCCGTCCGGGAAATTCCTACGAGCAGTACTTC.

This clonotype was seen more than once but under ten times. The rearrangement joins TRBV5-1 to TRBJ2-1; TRBD2 matches at 11 bases. CDR3 length: 18 amino acids. The ends lost 1 base at V and 6 bases at J; junction bases unmatched: 12. Per germline, CDR1 SGHRS and CDR2 YFSETQ. The DNA of the CDR3 is TGCGCCAGCAGCTTGTCTCTTCGCCTAGCGGGGGGAATCAATGAGCAGTTCTTC. It encodes CASSLSLRLAGGINEQFF.

Only a few counts were recorded for this clonotype. J is TRBJ2-1 and V is TRBV11-1; D is perhaps TRBD1 or TRBD2 (6 bases each). Trimming took 1 base from V and 6 from J, leaving 22 bases between them. Looked up from germline, CDR1 is SGHAT and CDR2 is FQDESV (reference sequence). The CDR3 length is 18 residues. CDR3 region: CASSLDRLGGSQVNEQFF. The CDR3 DNA sequence: TGTGCCAGCAGCTTAGATAGATTAGGGGGGTCCCAGGTCAATGAGCAGTTCTTC.

This clonotype was seen many times. The CDR3 is CASSLASEQFF. In DNA form, the CDR3 reads TGCGCCAGCAGCTTGGCTTCTGAGCAGTTCTTC. The chain links TRBV5-1 to TRBJ2-1, with no clear D. The germline gives CDR1 SGHRS, CDR2 YFSETQ. V lost 0 bases, J lost 9 bases, and 4 bases lay in between. The CDR3 totals 11 residues.

The genes are TRBV10-3 and TRBJ2-5; 10 bases are a match to TRBD1. The CDR3 runs to 17 residues. In germline, CDR1 is ENHRY, CDR2 SYGVKD. Losses at the gene ends were 3 bases for V and 2 bases for J; bases not matched to a gene: 9. The CDR3 region has the DNA TGTGCCATCAGTGACCCGACAGGGGGCTCGGATCAAGAGACCCAGTACTTC. Its protein is CAISDPTGGSDQETQYF.

This clonotype has just a few counts. This sequence joins TRBV2 and TRBJ1-4; no reliable D call. CDR1 SNHLY and CDR2 FYNNEI come from the germline V gene. The CDR3 consists of 12 residues. Deletions cut 8 bases from V and 6 bases from J, with 10 bases between. Written as DNA, the CDR3 is TGTGCCAGCGCCCCCCAGGATGAAAAACTGTTTTTT. Translated, it gives CASAPQDEKLFF.

This chain joins TRBV29-1 and TRBJ2-7; weak D call: TRBD1 (6 bases). Germline loops: CDR1 SQVTM, CDR2 ANQGSEA. V shed 0 bases and J shed 4 bases, with 19 bases lying between them. The CDR3 spans 16 residues. CDR3 DNA: TGCAGCGTTGAAGATACCACCGGGACACTTCCTTACGAGCAGTACTTC. This translates into CSVEDTTGTLPYEQYF.

This chain joins TRBV2 and TRBJ2-7; 12 positions agree with TRBD2. Per germline, CDR1 SNHLY and CDR2 FYNNEI. The CDR3 has 15 residues. Trimming took 4 bases from V and 2 from J; bases not matched to a gene: 3. This chain's CDR3 is CASSVASGRAYEQYF. The CDR3 DNA sequence: TGTGCCAGCAGTGTCGCTAGCGGGAGGGCCTACGAGCAGTACTTC.

The chain uses TRBV20-1 and TRBJ2-2, with D maybe TRBD2 (6 bases). Germline values: CDR1 DFQATT, CDR2 SNEGSKA (reference sequence). The CDR3 contains 14 residues. Trimming removed 3 bases from V and 8 bases from J, with 16 bases in between. This CDR3 reads CSASRGYNRGELFF. Here the CDR3 DNA reads TGCAGTGCTAGTCGGGGGTATAACCGAGGGGAGCTGTTTTTT.

This clonotype was counted many times. The chain uses TRBV7-2 and TRBJ1-1; 11 bases are shared with TRBD1. The CDR3 totals 15 residues. Germline V CDR1 and CDR2: SGHTA, FQGNSA. The V and J ends lost 0 bases and 4 bases, in that order; junction bases with no gene match: 1. The CDR3 loop is CASSLAGQGGTEAFF. The CDR3 coding sequence is TGTGCCAGCAGCTTAGCGGGACAGGGGGGCACTGAAGCTTTCTTT. The variable domain in full, completed from reference TRBV7-2 and TRBJ1-1, reads GAGVSQSPSNKVTEKGKDVELRCDPISGHTALYWYRQSLGQGLEFLIYFQGNSAPDKSGLPSDRFSAERTGGSVSTLTIQRTQQEDSAVYLCASSLAGQGGTEAFFGQGTRLTVV.